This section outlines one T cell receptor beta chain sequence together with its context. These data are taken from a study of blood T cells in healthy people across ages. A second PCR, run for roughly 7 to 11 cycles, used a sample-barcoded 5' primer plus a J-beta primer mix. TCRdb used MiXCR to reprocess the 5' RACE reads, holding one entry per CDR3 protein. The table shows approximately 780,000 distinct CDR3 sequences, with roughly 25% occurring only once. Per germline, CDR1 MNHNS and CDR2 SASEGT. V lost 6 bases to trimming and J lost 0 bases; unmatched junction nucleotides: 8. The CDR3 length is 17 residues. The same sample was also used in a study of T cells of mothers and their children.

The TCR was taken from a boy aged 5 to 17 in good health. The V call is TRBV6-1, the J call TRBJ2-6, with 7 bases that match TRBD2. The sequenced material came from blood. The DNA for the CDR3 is TGTGCCAGCAGCAACGGGGGACTACGCTCTGGGGCCAACGTCCTGACTTTC. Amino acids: CASSNGGLRSGANVLTF.